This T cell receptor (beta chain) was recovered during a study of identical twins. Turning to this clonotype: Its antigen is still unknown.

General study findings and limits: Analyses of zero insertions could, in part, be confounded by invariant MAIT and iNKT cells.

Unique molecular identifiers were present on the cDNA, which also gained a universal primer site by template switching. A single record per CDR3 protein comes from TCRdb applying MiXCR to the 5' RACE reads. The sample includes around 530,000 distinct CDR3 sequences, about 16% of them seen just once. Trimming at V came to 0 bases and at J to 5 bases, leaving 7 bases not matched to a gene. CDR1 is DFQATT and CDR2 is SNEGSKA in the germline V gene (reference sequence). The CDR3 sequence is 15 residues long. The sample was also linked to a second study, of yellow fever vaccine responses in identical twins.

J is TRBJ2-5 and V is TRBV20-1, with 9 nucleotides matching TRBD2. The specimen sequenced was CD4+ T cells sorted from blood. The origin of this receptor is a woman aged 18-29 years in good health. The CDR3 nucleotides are TGCAGTGCTAGAGATCCCAGGCTAGCGGGGGAGACCCAGTACTTC. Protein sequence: CSARDPRLAGETQYF.